Listed below are T cell receptor beta chains from one sample, sequenced in a study of blood T cells in healthy people across ages. Each CDR3 protein is one row after TCRdb ran MiXCR on the 5' RACE reads. The sample holds approximately 1.5 million distinct CDR3 sequences, about 31% seen once. Sequenced: blood. The receptors originated from a woman aged 25-40 years in good health. Both conserved end residues are trimmed from each CDR3. The D gene is left open where the match is weak. Size is stated for part of the rows, as once, few or many counts, or as a class when the clone is expanded.

j_call clone_size d_call v_call cdr3_aa
TRBJ2-7 once NA TRBV20-1 SARRGARFEQC
TRBJ2-1 few TRBD1 TRBV20-1 SASGQGTFSYNEQF
TRBJ2-1 NA NA TRBV9 ASSVGGSDEQF
TRBJ2-7 few NA TRBV7-8 ASSRRDISYEQY
TRBJ1-1 many NA TRBV20-1 SVPGLSNTEAF
TRBJ2-1 NA TRBD2 TRBV12-3/TRBV12-4 ASSPGILRVAGGFTYNEQF
TRBJ2-7 NA NA TRBV7-2 ASSFGRTFPLGEQY
TRBJ2-5 few NA TRBV20-1 SARAVAEAETQY
TRBJ2-7 NA NA TRBV7-9 ASSFPSLSPSDSYEQY
TRBJ2-3 few TRBD1 TRBV10-3 AVIDRGLSDTQY
TRBJ1-2 NA NA TRBV7-2 ASSPGRTSYGYT
TRBJ2-7 NA NA TRBV20-1 SARGQAIDHEQY
TRBJ2-7 NA TRBD2 TRBV27 ASRGLVSYEQY
TRBJ2-1 NA TRBD1 TRBV5-1 AGSYYTGDRYNEQF
TRBJ2-7 many TRBD1 TRBV25-1 ASSEGTGRYEQY
TRBJ2-3 NA NA TRBV7-6 ASSLVNSDTQY
TRBJ2-1 many TRBD2 TRBV27 ASSRGTSGSNEQF
TRBJ2-1 few NA TRBV6-2/TRBV6-3 ASSYARGEQF
TRBJ2-1 NA NA TRBV4-2 ASSQDGGPSRLKQGKNEQF
TRBJ1-1 NA NA TRBV5-1 ASSFVIGGNTEAF
TRBJ1-5 NA NA TRBV24-1 ATSEGNQPQH
TRBJ1-2 NA NA TRBV5-8 ASSLQGGANYGYT
TRBJ2-1 few NA TRBV24-1 ATSDLDEQF
TRBJ1-1 NA NA TRBV12-3/TRBV12-4 ASRRSGGRNTEAF
TRBJ1-6 NA NA TRBV5-1 ASRLGRNSPLH
TRBJ2-2 once NA TRBV10-3 ATQEGSITGELF
TRBJ2-7 NA NA TRBV10-3 AISESPSGWYEQY
TRBJ2-2 NA NA TRBV7-2 ASSFFVDTGELF
TRBJ1-2 NA NA TRBV7-9 SSSFRDGYT
TRBJ2-3 NA NA TRBV4-1 ASSQMNGDTQY
TRBJ2-1 NA TRBD2 TRBV5-5 ASSSQRGSGNEQF
TRBJ2-7 NA TRBD1 TRBV2 ASSDEVGTGGNSYEQY
TRBJ2-2 NA NA TRBV28 ASSAVLSKNTGELF
TRBJ2-3 NA NA TRBV20-1 SARADSLWPTTDTQY
TRBJ2-3 NA TRBD2 TRBV10-2 ASSADQRGGPSTDTQY
TRBJ2-5 few NA TRBV29-1 SVEGTSSSTQY
TRBJ1-1 few TRBD1 TRBV5-1 ASSDRGGVNTEAF
TRBJ1-2 NA NA TRBV7-9 ASRGGPDGYT
TRBJ2-7 NA NA TRBV7-9 ASSVSPTGIREQY
TRBJ2-1 NA TRBD1 TRBV5-1 ASSIGDRAYNEQF
TRBJ1-2 NA NA TRBV20-1 SARDPPHGYI
TRBJ2-2 NA NA TRBV29-1 SVDRLRTGELF
TRBJ2-5 NA NA TRBV12-3/TRBV12-4 ASSSSDSLGETQY
TRBJ2-1 NA TRBD2 TRBV7-2 ASSRRLAGGLGGNEQF
TRBJ2-3 NA TRBD1 TRBV4-2 ASSHGRDSYTDTQY
TRBJ2-1 NA NA TRBV20-1 SADPRRTTYNEQF
TRBJ1-4 NA TRBD1 TRBV25-1 ASSDSPGQTPSGNEKLF
TRBJ2-5 few NA TRBV20-1 SARGGAWETQY
TRBJ2-1 NA NA TRBV20-1 SARVPGGNNEQF
TRBJ2-7 NA NA TRBV20-1 SASRRQAYEQY
TRBJ2-5 NA NA TRBV4-1 ASSQVQGEAQY
TRBJ2-1 NA TRBD2 TRBV9 ASSVAPLAGGFSYNEQF